The 23 T cell receptor beta chains below all came from one sample that was sequenced in a study of Ad26.COV2.S vaccination and SARS-CoV-2 variants. Treatment given: some 20 received Ad26.COV2.S at low or high dose, single or two shots; several received placebo; per-sample allocation not given. Samples were taken on day 63 after the first vaccine or placebo injection. The method was immunoSEQ multiplex PCR; TCRdb's version includes in-frame clones alone and lacks a portion of them. The sample includes about 390,000 clones, around 93% of them seen just once. The sequencing used peripheral blood, collected in a trial of Ad26.COV2.S vaccine versus placebo. These receptors were taken from a person aged 18-60 years who received the Ad26.COV2.S COVID-19 vaccine or a placebo.

The chain combines TRBV7-8 with TRBJ1-2, with D maybe TRBD1 (5 bases). The CDR3 length is 13 residues. Trimming left V 4 bases short and J 6 bases short, with 12 bases between. Germline V lookup: CDR1 SGHVS, CDR2 FQNEAQ. The CDR3 coding sequence is TGTGCCAGCAGCTCATTTGGGGGGGATGGCTACACCTTC. Amino acids: CASSSFGGDGYTF.

This chain links TRBV4-1 with TRBJ2-1, with 8 positions matching TRBD2. V shed 4 bases, J shed 5 bases, and the junction held 13 bases outside the gene matches. CDR3 length equals 17 residues. Germline values: CDR1 MGHRA, CDR2 YSYEKL. CDR3 in DNA: TGCGCCAGCAGCCTCGTTACCGGGACTAGGGGACACAATGAGCAGTTCTTC. Residues: CASSLVTGTRGHNEQFF.

The rearrangement links TRBV25-1 to TRBJ1-1; weak D call: TRBD1 (6 bases). V was cut by 5 bases and J by 1 base, with 20 bases left in between. Per germline, CDR1 MGHDK and CDR2 SYGVNS. This CDR3 spans 17 amino acids. The CDR3 region has the DNA TGTGCCAGCAGTCCCACGAGGGGGGGGGCCTCGAACACTGAAGCTTTCTTT. Amino acid sequence: CASSPTRGGASNTEAFF.

The chain employs TRBV7-9 and TRBJ1-1; 7 bases align to TRBD1. J lost 1 base, V lost 3 bases, and 11 bases had no gene match. The CDR3 is 17 amino acids. Germline CDR1 reads SEHNR; CDR2 reads FQNEAQ (reference sequence). As DNA, the CDR3 is TGTGCCAGCAGCTTGGTCGGGGACAGTCACGGGAACACTGAAGCTTTCTTT. As protein: CASSLVGDSHGNTEAFF.

The CDR3 is CAWSPDYEQYF. Here the CDR3 DNA reads TGTGCCTGGAGCCCAGACTACGAGCAGTACTTC. The V and J genes are TRBV30 and TRBJ2-7; no clear D. Germline-derived CDR1 and CDR2 are GTSNPN and SVGIG (reference sequence). The CDR3 extends over 11 amino acids. V dropped 3 bases and J dropped 3 bases, with 6 bases sitting between them.

This clone was seen a single time. The V gene is TRBV6-5, the J gene TRBJ2-1; 13 bases are a match to TRBD2. V gave up 1 base and J gave up 4 bases; unmatched junction bases: 1. CDR1 MNHEY and CDR2 SVGAGI come from the germline V gene. The CDR3 loop spans 16 amino acids. The CDR3 is CASSYWTSGGYNEQFF. Written as DNA, the CDR3 is TGTGCCAGCAGTTACTGGACTAGCGGGGGATACAATGAGCAGTTCTTC.

This sequence joins TRBV2 and TRBJ2-6; weak D call: TRBD2 (5 bases). Trimming left V 7 bases short and J 2 bases short, with 12 bases between. Germline V gene data show CDR1 as SNHLY and CDR2 as FYNNEI. This CDR3 comprises 15 residues. As DNA, the CDR3 is TGTGCCAGCATCCTGCCCGGGACTGGGGCCAACGTCCTGACTTTC. It yields the protein CASILPGTGANVLTF.

In DNA, the CDR3 is TGTGCCACCAGTACCCCCGGGACACCAAATGAGCAGTTCTTC. This sequence encodes CATSTPGTPNEQFF. This chain links TRBV15 with TRBJ2-1; D perhaps matches TRBD1 (6 bases). The V end was cut by 6 bases, the J end by 7 bases, with 16 bases between. CDR1 is LNHNV, CDR2 YYDKDF, per germline (reference sequence). CDR3 length equals 14 residues.

The gene calls are TRBV10-2 and TRBJ1-1; 9 bases match TRBD1. The CDR3 consists of 15 residues. V lost 10 bases and J lost 2; bases outside the gene matches: 11. CDR1 is WSHSY and CDR2 is SAAADI in the germline V gene. Written as DNA, the CDR3 is TGCGCCACACTCGACAGGGGGGCGGGTAACACTGAAGCTTTCTTT. Its translation is CATLDRGAGNTEAFF.

This chain uses TRBV2 with TRBJ2-5; TRBD1 or TRBD2 may be the D gene (6 bases each). Between the trimmed V and J ends, which lost 6 bases and 7 bases, there was a span of 21 bases. CDR1 is SNHLY, CDR2 FYNNEI, per germline. The CDR3 runs to 15 residues. The CDR3 loop is CASSSKEGVAWTQYF. The CDR3 DNA sequence: TGTGCCAGCAGCTCCAAGGAGGGGGTAGCGTGGACCCAGTACTTC. The full variable domain, in which reference TRBV2 and TRBJ2-5 provide the parts outside the CDR3, is EPEVTQTPSHQVTQMGQEVILRCVPISNHLYFYWYRQILGQKVEFLVSFYNNEISEKSEIFDDQFSVERPDGSNFTLKIRSTKLEDSAMYFCASSSKEGVAWTQYFGPGTRLLVL.

J is TRBJ1-3 and V is TRBV18; D call uncertain. The CDR3 totals 18 residues. Germline CDR1 is KGHSH and CDR2 is LQKENI. V lost 3 bases and J lost 1, with 19 bases in between. CDR3 region: CASSPLSRAEISGNTIYF. Here the CDR3 DNA reads TGTGCCAGCTCACCTTTAAGTCGGGCGGAAATTTCTGGAAACACCATATATTTT.

V usage is TRBV6-5 and J usage is TRBJ1-2, with TRBD1 identical over 7 bases. This CDR3 has 13 residues. Germline CDR1 and CDR2: MNHEY and SVGAGI. V lost 6 bases to trimming and J lost 4 bases; unmatched junction nucleotides: 5. The CDR3 sequence is CASRQGPGYGYTF. CDR3 bases: TGTGCCAGCAGACAGGGGCCGGGCTATGGCTACACCTTC.

V gene TRBV7-9 combines with J gene TRBJ1-2; D perhaps matches TRBD1 (6 bases). The ends were cut back, 5 bases at V and 1 base at J, with 8 bases in the middle. The CDR3 sequence is 13 residues long. Germline-derived CDR1 and CDR2 are SEHNR and FQNEAQ (reference sequence). The CDR3 here is CASSVGGNYGYTF. CDR3 in DNA: TGTGCCAGCAGCGTAGGGGGTAACTATGGCTACACCTTC.

The chain combines TRBV7-2 with TRBJ1-6, with D possibly TRBD1 on 5 matching bases. The CDR3 extends over 14 amino acids. V gave up 0 bases and J gave up 10 bases, with 10 bases separating them. Germline V lookup: CDR1 SGHTA, CDR2 FQGNSA. For the CDR3, the DNA is TGTGCCAGCAGCTTAGCTGGGGGTCGCTCACCCCTCCACTTT. Translation: CASSLAGGRSPLHF. Complete variable domain (other parts from reference TRBV7-2 and TRBJ1-6): GAGVSQSPSNKVTEKGKDVELRCDPISGHTALYWYRQSLGQGLEFLIYFQGNSAPDKSGLPSDRFSAERTGGSVSTLTIQRTQQEDSAVYLCASSLAGGRSPLHFGNGTRLTVT.

The genes are TRBV7-8 and TRBJ1-6; no firm D call. CDR3 length: 14 residues. Germline V gene lookup returns CDR1 SGHVS and CDR2 FQNEAQ. The V end was cut by 1 base, the J end by 14 bases, with 15 bases between. The CDR3 is CASSLGTPVTTLHF. Written as DNA, the CDR3 is TGTGCCAGCAGCTTAGGCACCCCAGTCACGACCCTCCACTTT.

This clone occurred once. The chain joins TRBV18 to TRBJ2-7; 8 nucleotides agree with TRBD1. The germline V gene has CDR1 KGHSH and CDR2 LQKENI. This CDR3 is 15 amino acids long. V dropped 3 bases and J dropped 2; count of bases not matched to a gene: 6. CDR3 sequence: CASSPTGGSAYEQYF. The CDR3 coding sequence is TGTGCCAGCTCACCTACAGGGGGAAGTGCCTACGAGCAGTACTTC.

The chain joins TRBV19 to TRBJ1-5; no reliable D call. The CDR3 runs 14 residues. Trimming took off 10 bases at V and 0 bases at J, with 13 bases between the two ends. Looked up from germline, CDR1 is LNHDA and CDR2 is SQIVND (reference sequence). The CDR3 DNA is TGTGCCACCCATGGGGAGAATAGCAATCAGCCCCAGCATTTT. It is translated as CATHGENSNQPQHF.

This chain uses TRBV5-5 with TRBJ2-7, with 7 bases aligning to TRBD1. The germline V gene has CDR1 SGHKS and CDR2 YYEKEE (reference sequence). V lost 0 bases and J lost 2; bases outside the gene matches: 8. The CDR3 sequence is 16 residues long. The CDR3 DNA follows: TGTGCCAGCAGCTTGGCCGGGACAGTTTTTACCTACGAGCAGTACTTC. It yields the protein CASSLAGTVFTYEQYF.

This chain connects TRBV7-2 to TRBJ2-5; TRBD1 or TRBD2 may be the D gene (6 bases each). This CDR3 has 17 amino acids. Trimming took 1 base from V and 5 from J, leaving 20 bases between them. Germline CDR1 SGHTA, CDR2 FQGNSA. Here the CDR3 DNA reads TGTGCCAGCAGCTTAGTAGGGGGGCCCCGAGGGGTGGAGACCCAGTACTTC. This sequence encodes CASSLVGGPRGVETQYF.

This sequence joins TRBV2 and TRBJ1-4; TRBD1 matches at 10 bases. The V gene's germline CDR1 is SNHLY and CDR2 FYNNEI. CDR3 length: 14 amino acids. Trimming removed 6 bases from V and 7 bases from J; junction bases left unmatched: 5. CDR3 region: CASRGQGQFEKLFF. Written as DNA, the CDR3 is TGTGCCAGCAGGGGACAGGGGCAATTTGAAAAACTGTTTTTT.

This chain joins TRBV2 and TRBJ2-3; D may be TRBD2 (6 bases). The CDR3 runs to 15 residues. V shed 3 bases and J shed 0 bases, with 10 bases lying between them. The V gene's germline CDR1 is SNHLY and CDR2 FYNNEI. CDR3: CASSEEGISTDTQYF. The CDR3 DNA is TGTGCCAGCAGTGAGGAGGGGATTAGCACAGATACGCAGTATTTT.

The gene calls are TRBV28 and TRBJ2-1; D is perhaps TRBD2 (5 bases). This CDR3 contains 14 residues. Germline loops: CDR1 MDHEN, CDR2 SYDVKM. Deletions cut 3 bases from V and 2 bases from J, with 8 bases between. The CDR3 DNA reads as TGTGCCAGCAGTTTTACGGGAACCTACAATGAGCAGTTCTTC. This codes for CASSFTGTYNEQFF.

This chain uses TRBV7-8 with TRBJ2-7, with 11 positions matching TRBD2. This CDR3 spans 17 amino acids. The germline CDR1 and CDR2 sequences are SGHVS and FQNEAQ. The ends lost 2 bases at V and 2 bases at J; junction bases unmatched: 8. The CDR3 region is CASSLKTSGALAYEQYF. The CDR3 DNA reads as TGTGCCAGCAGCTTAAAGACTAGCGGGGCGTTAGCCTACGAGCAGTACTTC.